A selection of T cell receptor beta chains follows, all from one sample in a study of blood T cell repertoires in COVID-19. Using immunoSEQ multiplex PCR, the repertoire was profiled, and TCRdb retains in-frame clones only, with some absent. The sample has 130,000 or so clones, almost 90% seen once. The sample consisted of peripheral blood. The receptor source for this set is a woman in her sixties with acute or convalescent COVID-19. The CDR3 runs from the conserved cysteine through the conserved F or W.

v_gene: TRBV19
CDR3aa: CASSSGRGASPLHF

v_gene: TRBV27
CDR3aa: CASSLGGPGEWYEQYF

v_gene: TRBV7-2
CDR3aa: CASSPDRGGTEAFF

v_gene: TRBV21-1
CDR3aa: CASSNTTGSNTEAFF

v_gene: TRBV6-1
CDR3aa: CASSEPPTGTSTDTQYF

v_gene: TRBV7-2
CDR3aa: CASRRGETQYF

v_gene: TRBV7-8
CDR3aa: CASSAGPLSGGYTF

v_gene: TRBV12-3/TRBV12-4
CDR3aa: CASSTERPEAQHF

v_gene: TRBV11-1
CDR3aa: CASSPRTDNNSPLHF

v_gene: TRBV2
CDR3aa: CASRPSGPREQYF

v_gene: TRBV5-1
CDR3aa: CASSLGQDETQYF

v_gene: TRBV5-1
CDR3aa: CASSEGQGAFSPLHF

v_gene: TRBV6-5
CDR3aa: CASSDQESRGGYTF

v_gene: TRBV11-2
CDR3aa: CASSHPRTVSYEQYF

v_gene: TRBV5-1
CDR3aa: CASSFTGTEMNTEAFF

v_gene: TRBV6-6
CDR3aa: CASTPATNEKLFF

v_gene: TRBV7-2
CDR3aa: CASSSIERGATGELFF

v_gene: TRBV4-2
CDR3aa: CASSQDSDRVSRQNTIYF

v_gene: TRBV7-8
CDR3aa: CASSLYKNTEAFF

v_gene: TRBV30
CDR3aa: CAWSAKQGAGRRAEQYF

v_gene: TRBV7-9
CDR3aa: CASSLGQGADQPQHF

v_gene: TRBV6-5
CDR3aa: CASRTQGAETQYF

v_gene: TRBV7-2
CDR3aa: CASSPLRRGAIYNEQFF

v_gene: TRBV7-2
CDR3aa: CASSLARVNEQFF

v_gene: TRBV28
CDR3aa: CASSQTRREKETQYF

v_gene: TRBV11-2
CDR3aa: CASTGDSYNEQFF

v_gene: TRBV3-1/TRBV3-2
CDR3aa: CASSQDVISNYGYTF

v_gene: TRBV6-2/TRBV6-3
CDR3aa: CASSAGVQGLFYEQYF

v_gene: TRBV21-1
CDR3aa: CASSINHRDRDNEQYF

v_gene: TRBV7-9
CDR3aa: CAGRPGQVLTGELFF

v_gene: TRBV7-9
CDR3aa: CASSLALPQGNSPLHF

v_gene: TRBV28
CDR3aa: CASSLEVDQPQHF

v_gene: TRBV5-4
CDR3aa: CASTITPQDGQFF

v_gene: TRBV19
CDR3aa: CASSPEPTTGPYNEQFF

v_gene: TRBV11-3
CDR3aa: CASSKGLAGVPVFDQYF

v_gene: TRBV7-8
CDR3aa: CASSLDRGGYNSPLHF

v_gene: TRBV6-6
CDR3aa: CASSYPQGRGYEQYF

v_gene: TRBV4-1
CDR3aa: CASSQRRLDPSSYEQYF

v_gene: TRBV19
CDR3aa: CASSRSGQETQYF

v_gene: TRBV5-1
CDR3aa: CASSFQGASYEQYF

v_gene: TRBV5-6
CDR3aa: CASSPTGVGEQYF

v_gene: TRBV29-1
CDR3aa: CSVYERGGISNEQFF

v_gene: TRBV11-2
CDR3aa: CASSSETSGGSYEQYF

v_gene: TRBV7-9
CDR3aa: CASSLGTGTYGYTF

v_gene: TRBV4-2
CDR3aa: CASSLTQDRMETQYF

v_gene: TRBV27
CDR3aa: CASSLIKTGGETNEKLFF

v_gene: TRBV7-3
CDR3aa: CASSLEGTENTEAFF

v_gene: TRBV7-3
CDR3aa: CASSFGLEYEQYF

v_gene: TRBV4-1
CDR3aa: CASSPYRGLGQPQHF

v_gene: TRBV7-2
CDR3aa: CASSPGLAGGLLDEQFF

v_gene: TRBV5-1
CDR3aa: CASSLGLAGYHNEQFF

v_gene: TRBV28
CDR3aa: CASSGTEPFYGYTF

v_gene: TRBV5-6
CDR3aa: CASSPLEAGANVLTF

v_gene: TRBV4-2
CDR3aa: CASSQAGGLLSGNTIYF

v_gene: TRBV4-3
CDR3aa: CASSQDLRNSPSYTF

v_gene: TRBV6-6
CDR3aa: CASSRQVVSSYNSPLHF

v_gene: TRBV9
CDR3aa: CASSVDFGSYEQYF

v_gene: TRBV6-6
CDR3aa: CASIYRDTSYNEQFF

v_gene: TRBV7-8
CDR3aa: CASSSGQGDTGELFF